This T cell receptor (beta chain) emerged from a study of cytomegalovirus exposure and HLA in healthy donors. This CDR3 comprises 11 residues. The germline V gene encodes CDR1 SGHTA and CDR2 FQGNSA. Trimming took 6 bases from V and 8 from J, leaving 10 bases between them. This clone was seen only a few times. PCR primers comprised 60 Vbeta and 13 Jbeta primers. Using immunoSEQ multiplex PCR, the repertoire was profiled, and TCRdb retains in-frame clones only, with some absent. The table has approximately 150,000 clones, approximately 84% seen once; the top ten hold approximately 1.2%. The chain has TRBV7-2 and TRBJ1-2; D is possibly TRBD1 (5 bases). The TCR was taken from a man aged 50 to 59 in good health and CMV-seropositive. The sequenced sample was PBMCs. The CDR3, as DNA: TGTGCCAGCAGGGGCGGGGGAGGCTACACCTTC. This gives the protein CASRGGGGYTF.